This T cell receptor beta chain was documented in a study of T cell repertoires in cytomegalovirus infection. Across the study: Matching HLA type, along with CMV infection, was indicated by public TCR beta signatures. Whole-study findings and limits: Using cumulative public TCR beta family frequency, the authors identified those who carried CMV together with the relevant HLA. The ex vivo response was dominated by HLA-C-restricted CMV-specific TCR beta clonotypes.

Germline CDR1 and CDR2: SNHLY and FYNNEI. The CDR3 is 11 amino acids. V dropped 7 bases and J dropped 2 bases, with 5 bases sitting between them. Worth noting for this clonotype: The antigen remains unidentified.

In TCRdb, the reads were re-called with MiXCR into one record per CDR3 protein. Of under 150,000 distinct CDR3 sequences in the sample, approximately 9.2% were seen once. The J gene is TRBJ1-1, the V gene TRBV2; D remains ambiguous. The source material was PBMCs. The receptor comes from a human donor in good health (CMV status not recorded). Some clones in this sample may be carry-over from other donors' samples. CDR3 bases: TGTGCCAGCACCCCTAACACTGAAGCTTTCTTT. Translated: CASTPNTEAFF.